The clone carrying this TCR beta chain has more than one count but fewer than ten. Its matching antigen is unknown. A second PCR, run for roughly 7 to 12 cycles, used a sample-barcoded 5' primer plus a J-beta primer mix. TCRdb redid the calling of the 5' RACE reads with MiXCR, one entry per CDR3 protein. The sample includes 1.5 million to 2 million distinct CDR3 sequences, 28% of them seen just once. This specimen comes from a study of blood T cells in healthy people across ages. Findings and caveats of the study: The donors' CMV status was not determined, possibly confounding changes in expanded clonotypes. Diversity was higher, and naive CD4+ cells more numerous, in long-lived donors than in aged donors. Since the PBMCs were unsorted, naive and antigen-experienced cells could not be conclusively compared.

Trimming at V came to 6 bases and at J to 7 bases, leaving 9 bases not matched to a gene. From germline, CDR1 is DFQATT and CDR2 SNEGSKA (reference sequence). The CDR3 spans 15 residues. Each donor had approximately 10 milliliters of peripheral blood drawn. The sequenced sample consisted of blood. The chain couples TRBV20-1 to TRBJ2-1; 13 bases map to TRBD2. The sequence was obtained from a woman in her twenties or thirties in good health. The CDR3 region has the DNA TGCAGTGCGTCTACTAGCGGGGGGGCCTTGAATGAGCAGTTCTTC. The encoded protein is CSASTSGGALNEQFF.